This T cell receptor (beta chain) was observed in a study of T-cell reconstitution after alpha-beta-depleted transplantation in children. Unique molecular identifiers were used to barcode this TCRbeta library. Using its own MiXCR run on the PCR reads, TCRdb lists one record per CDR3 protein. The sample has hundreds of thousands of distinct CDR3 sequences, 9.5% to 10% seen once. This clonotype was seen more than once but under ten times. The CDR3 runs 14 residues. Trimming took 0 bases from V and 6 from J, leaving 10 bases between them. Germline V CDR1 and CDR2: SGHRS, YFSETQ. This sequence originates from a human donor who donated a stem cell graft to a child with SCID. Sequences were derived from PBMCs from the stem cell graft donor, sampled from the stem cell graft. The rearrangement links TRBV5-1 to TRBJ1-5; D may be TRBD1 (6 bases). The CDR3 nucleotides are TGCGCCAGCAGCTTGGAAACAGGGCTTCAGCCCCAGCATTTT. Translation: CASSLETGLQPQHF.